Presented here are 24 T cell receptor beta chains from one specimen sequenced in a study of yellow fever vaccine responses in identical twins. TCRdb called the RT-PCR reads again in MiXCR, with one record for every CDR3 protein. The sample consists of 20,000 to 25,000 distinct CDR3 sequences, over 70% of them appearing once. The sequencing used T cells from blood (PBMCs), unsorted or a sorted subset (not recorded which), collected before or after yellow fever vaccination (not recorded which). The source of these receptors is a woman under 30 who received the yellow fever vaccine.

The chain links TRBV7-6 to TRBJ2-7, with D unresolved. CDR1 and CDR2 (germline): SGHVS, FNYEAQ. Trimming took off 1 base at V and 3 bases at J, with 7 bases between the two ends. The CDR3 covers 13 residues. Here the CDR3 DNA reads TGTGCCAGCAGCTTAGAGATGGTCTACGAGCAGTACTTC. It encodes CASSLEMVYEQYF.

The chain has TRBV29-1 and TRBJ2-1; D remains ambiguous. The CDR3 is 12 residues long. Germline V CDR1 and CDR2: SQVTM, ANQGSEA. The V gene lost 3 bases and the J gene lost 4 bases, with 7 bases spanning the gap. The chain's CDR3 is CSVDGGYNEQFF. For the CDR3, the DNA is TGCAGCGTTGATGGTGGTTACAATGAGCAGTTCTTC.

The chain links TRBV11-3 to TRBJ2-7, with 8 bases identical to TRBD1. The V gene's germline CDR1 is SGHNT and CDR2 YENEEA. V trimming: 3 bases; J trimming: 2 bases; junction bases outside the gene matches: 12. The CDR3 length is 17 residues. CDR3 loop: CASSFLPPDRGTYEQYF. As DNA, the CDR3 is TGTGCCAGCAGCTTCCTACCCCCCGACAGGGGAACCTACGAGCAGTACTTC.

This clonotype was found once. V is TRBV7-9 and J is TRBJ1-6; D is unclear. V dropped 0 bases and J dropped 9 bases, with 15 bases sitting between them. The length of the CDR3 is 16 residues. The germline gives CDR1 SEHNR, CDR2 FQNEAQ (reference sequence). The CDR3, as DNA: TGTGCCAGCAGCTTAGCGTCGGGAGGTAATAGTTCACCCCTCCACTTT. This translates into CASSLASGGNSSPLHF.

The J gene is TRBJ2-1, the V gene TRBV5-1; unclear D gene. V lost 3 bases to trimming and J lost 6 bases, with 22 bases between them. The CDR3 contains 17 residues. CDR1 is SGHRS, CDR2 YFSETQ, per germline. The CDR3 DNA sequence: TGCGCCAGCAGCTCTATCTACCTCCCCAGATCGCGCAATGAGCAGTTCTTC. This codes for CASSSIYLPRSRNEQFF.

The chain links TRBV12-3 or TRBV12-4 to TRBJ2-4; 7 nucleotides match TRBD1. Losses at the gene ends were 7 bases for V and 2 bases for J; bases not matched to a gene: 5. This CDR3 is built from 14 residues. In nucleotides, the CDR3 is TGTGCCAGCAATCGACAGGGTCCCAAAAACATTCAGTACTTC. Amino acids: CASNRQGPKNIQYF.

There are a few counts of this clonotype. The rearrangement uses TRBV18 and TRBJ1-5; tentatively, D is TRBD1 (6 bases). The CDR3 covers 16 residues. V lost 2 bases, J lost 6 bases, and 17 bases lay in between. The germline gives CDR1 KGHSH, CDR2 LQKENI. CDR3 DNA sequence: TGTGCCAGCTCACCATCAACGACGCAGGGGCGTCAGCCCCAGCATTTT. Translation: CASSPSTTQGRQPQHF.

The CDR3 coding sequence is TGTGCCAGCAGTTACCGACCTGGGGATAATTCACCCCTCCACTTT. It translates to CASSYRPGDNSPLHF. The chain recombines TRBV6-5 with TRBJ1-6; D gene ambiguous. From germline, CDR1 is MNHEY and CDR2 SVGAGI. The CDR3 contains 15 residues. Trimming cost V 2 bases and J 5 bases, with 10 bases left between them.

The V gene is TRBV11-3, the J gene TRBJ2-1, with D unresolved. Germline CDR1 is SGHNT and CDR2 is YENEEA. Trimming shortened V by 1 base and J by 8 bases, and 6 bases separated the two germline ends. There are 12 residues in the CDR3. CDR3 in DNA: TGTGCCAGCAGCTTAGTAGTCGATGAGCAGTTCTTC. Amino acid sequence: CASSLVVDEQFF. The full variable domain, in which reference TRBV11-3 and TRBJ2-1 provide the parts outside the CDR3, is EAGVVQSPRYKIIEKKQPVAFWCNPISGHNTLYWYLQNLGQGPELLIRYENEEAVDDSQLPKDRFSAERLKGVDSTLKIQPAELGDSAVYLCASSLVVDEQFFGPGTRLTVL.

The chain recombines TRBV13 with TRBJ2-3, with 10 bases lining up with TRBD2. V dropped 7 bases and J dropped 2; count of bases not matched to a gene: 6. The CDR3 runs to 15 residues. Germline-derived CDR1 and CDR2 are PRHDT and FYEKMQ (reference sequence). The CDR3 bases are TGTGCCAGCAAAAGCGGGAGGGGAATCACAGATACGCAGTATTTT. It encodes CASKSGRGITDTQYF.

CDR3 in amino acids: CASSSGTTNTGELFF. The CDR3 DNA reads TGTGCCAGCTCGTCCGGGACTACGAACACCGGGGAGCTGTTTTTT. The V and J genes are TRBV18 and TRBJ2-2, with 7 bases that match TRBD2. Germline CDR1 KGHSH, CDR2 LQKENI. The junction had 4 bases not matched to a gene; V was cut back by 6 bases and J by 0 bases. This CDR3 has 15 residues.

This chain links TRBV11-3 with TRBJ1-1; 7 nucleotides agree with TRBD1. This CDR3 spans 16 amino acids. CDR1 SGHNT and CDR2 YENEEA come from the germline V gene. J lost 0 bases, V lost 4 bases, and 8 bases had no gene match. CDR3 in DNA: TGTGCCAGCAGCTGGACAGGAGTAGCCATGAACACTGAAGCTTTCTTT. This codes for CASSWTGVAMNTEAFF. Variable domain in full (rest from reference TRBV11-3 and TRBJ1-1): EAGVVQSPRYKIIEKKQPVAFWCNPISGHNTLYWYLQNLGQGPELLIRYENEEAVDDSQLPKDRFSAERLKGVDSTLKIQPAELGDSAVYLCASSWTGVAMNTEAFFGQGTRLTVV.

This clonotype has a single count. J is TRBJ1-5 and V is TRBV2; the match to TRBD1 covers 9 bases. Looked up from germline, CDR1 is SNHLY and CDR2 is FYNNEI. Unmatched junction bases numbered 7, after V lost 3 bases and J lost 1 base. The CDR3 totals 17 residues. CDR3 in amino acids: CASSDPRDRASNQPQHF. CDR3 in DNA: TGTGCCAGCAGTGATCCCCGGGACAGGGCAAGCAATCAGCCCCAGCATTTT.

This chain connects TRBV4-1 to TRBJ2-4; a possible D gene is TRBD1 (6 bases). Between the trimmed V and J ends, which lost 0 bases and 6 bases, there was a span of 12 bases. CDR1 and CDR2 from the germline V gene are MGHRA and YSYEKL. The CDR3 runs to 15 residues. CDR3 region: CASSQEYRVGNIQYF. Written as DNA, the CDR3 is TGCGCCAGCAGCCAAGAGTACAGGGTTGGAAACATTCAGTACTTC.

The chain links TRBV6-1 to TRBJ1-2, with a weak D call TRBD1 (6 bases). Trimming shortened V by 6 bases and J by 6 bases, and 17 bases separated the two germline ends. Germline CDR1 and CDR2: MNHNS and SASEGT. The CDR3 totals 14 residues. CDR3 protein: CASSPPTGQHGYTF. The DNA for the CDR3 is TGTGCCAGCAGCCCCCCGACAGGACAACATGGCTACACCTTC.

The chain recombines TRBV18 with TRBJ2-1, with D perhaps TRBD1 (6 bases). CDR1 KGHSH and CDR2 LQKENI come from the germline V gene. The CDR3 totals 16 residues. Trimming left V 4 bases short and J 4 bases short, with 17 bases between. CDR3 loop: CASSLRITDRYNEQFF. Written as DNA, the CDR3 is TGTGCCAGCTCACTCCGCATCACCGACAGGTACAATGAGCAGTTCTTC.

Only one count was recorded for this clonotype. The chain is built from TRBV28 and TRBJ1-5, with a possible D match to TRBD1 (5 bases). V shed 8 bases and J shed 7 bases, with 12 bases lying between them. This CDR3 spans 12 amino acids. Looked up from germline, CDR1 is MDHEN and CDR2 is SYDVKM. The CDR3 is CASVGAEQPQHF. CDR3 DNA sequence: TGTGCCAGCGTCGGGGCAGAACAGCCCCAGCATTTT. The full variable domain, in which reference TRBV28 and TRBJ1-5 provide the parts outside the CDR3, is DVKVTQSSRYLVKRTGEKVFLECVQDMDHENMFWYRQDPGLGLRLIYFSYDVKMKEKGDIPEGYSVSREKKERFSLILESASTNQTSMYLCASVGAEQPQHFGDGTRLSIL.

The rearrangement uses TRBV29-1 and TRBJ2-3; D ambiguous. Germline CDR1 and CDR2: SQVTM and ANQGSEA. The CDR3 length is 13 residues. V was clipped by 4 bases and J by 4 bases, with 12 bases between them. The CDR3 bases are TGCAGCGTTGCGGGCAGCCGGGCAGATACGCAGTATTTT. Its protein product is CSVAGSRADTQYF.

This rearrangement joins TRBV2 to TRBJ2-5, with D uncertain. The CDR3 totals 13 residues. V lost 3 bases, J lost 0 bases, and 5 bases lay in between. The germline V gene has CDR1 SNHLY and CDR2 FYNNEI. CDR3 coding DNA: TGTGCCAGCAGTGAGACCAACCAAGAGACCCAGTACTTC. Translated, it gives CASSETNQETQYF.

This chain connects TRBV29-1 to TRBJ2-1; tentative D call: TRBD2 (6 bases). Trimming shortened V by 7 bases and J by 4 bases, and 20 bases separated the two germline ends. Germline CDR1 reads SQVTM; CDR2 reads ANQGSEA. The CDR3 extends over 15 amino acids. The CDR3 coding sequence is TGCAGCGCGGGGGTCGCGGGGTCGGGATACAATGAGCAGTTCTTC. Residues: CSAGVAGSGYNEQFF.

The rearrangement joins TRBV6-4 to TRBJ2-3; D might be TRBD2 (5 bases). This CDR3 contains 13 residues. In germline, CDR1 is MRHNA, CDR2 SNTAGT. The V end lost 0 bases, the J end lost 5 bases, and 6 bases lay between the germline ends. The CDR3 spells CASSDSRVDTQYF. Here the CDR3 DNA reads TGTGCCAGCAGTGACTCGCGGGTAGATACGCAGTATTTT.

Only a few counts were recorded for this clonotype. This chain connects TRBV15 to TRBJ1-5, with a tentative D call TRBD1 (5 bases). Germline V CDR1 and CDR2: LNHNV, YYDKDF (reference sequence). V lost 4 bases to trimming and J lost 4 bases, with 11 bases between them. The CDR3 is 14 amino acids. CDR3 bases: TGTGCCACCAGCATCGGGACCGAAAATCAGCCCCAGCATTTT. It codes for CATSIGTENQPQHF.

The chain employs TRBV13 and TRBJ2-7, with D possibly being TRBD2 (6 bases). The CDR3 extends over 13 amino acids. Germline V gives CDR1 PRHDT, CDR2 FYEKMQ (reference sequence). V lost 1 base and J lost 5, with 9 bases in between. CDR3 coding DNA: TGTGCCAGCAGCTTAGACGGAGGGAACGAGCAGTACGTC. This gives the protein CASSLDGGNEQYV.

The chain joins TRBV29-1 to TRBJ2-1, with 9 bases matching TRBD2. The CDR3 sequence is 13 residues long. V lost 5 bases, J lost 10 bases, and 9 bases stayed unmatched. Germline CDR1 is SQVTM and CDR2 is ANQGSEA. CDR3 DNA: TGCAGCGTTAGCTTTAGCGGGAGCGGGGAGCAGTTCTTC. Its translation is CSVSFSGSGEQFF.